The clone carrying this T cell receptor (beta chain) came up many times. Its antigen is not known. This sample was taken from a study of neurological immune-mediated disorders. On the study more broadly: Relapsing-remitting disease affected some 31, and secondary progressive 3, of roughly 35 multiple sclerosis patients. Study-wide results and caveats: With the multiple sclerosis repertoire cluster, neither clinical nor MRI features showed any association.

Every sequencing run returned over 190 million TCR-beta sequences, which were derived from 15-18 subjects. TCRdb redid the calling of the 5' RACE reads with MiXCR, one entry per CDR3 protein. The sample lists fewer than 85,000 distinct CDR3 sequences, approximately 5% occurring once. Germline values: CDR1 SGHRS, CDR2 YFSETQ. The CDR3 loop spans 16 amino acids. V lost 0 bases, J lost 2 bases, and 3 bases stayed unmatched. This chain links TRBV5-1 with TRBJ2-2; 8 positions match TRBD2. Sequencing was done on a sample of PBMCs. The sequence was collected from a woman aged 70-85 years with multiple sclerosis. CDR3 in DNA: TGCGCCAGCAGCTTGGCGACTAGCGCTAACACCGGGGAGCTGTTTTTT. As protein: CASSLATSANTGELFF.